The table lists the clone carrying this TCR beta chain with a few counts. The CDR3 sequence is 8 residues long. Germline loops: CDR1 SSHAT, CDR2 FNYEAQ (reference sequence). The primer mix had 60 Vbeta and 13 Jbeta primers. Sequenced by immunoSEQ multiplex PCR; TCRdb stores in-frame clones only, minus some. This table has about 140,000 clones, approximately 57% appearing once. This entry belongs to a study of cytomegalovirus exposure and HLA in healthy donors. Sequencing used PBMCs. The chain combines TRBV7-7 with TRBJ1-2, with 8 bases that match TRBD1. The source is a male donor in good health and CMV-seronegative. CDR3 loop: CERQGRTF. For the CDR3, the DNA is TGTGAGAGACAGGGGAGGACCTTC.